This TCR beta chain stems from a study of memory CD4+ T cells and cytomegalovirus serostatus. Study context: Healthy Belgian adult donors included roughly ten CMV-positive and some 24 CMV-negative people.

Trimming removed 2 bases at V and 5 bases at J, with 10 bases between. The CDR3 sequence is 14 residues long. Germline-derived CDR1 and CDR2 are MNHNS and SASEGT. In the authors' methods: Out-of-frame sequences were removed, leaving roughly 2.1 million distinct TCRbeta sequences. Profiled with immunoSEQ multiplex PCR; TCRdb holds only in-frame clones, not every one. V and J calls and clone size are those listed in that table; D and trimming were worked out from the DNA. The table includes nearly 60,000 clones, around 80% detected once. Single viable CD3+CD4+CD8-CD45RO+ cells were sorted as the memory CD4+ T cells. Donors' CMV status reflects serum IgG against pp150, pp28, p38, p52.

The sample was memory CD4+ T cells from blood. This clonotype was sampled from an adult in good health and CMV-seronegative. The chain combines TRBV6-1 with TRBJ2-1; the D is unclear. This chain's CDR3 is CASSEPTVNNEQFF. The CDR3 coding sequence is TGTGCCAGCAGTGAACCCACAGTTAACAATGAGCAGTTCTTC.